This T cell receptor (beta chain) derives from a study of shared clonotypes between healthy human individuals. This table comes from immunoSEQ multiplex PCR, and its TCRdb copy is limited to in-frame clones, with some not included. This table holds about 960,000 clones, approximately 80% found once. Broader study findings: The study found roughly 5.3% of naive CD4 clonotypes shared across a handful of donors.

As regards this clone: The antigen is not known. A much more abundant neighbour one base away suggests this may be a read error.

The CDR3 totals 14 residues. Germline V gene lookup returns CDR1 SGHDT and CDR2 YYEEEE. Sequenced material: memory CD4+ T cells sorted from blood. The subset denotes: CD45RA-negative fraction. This chain uses TRBV5-6 with TRBJ1-1, with TRBD1 matching over 9 bases. The source of this sequence is a man younger than 35 in good health. Here the CDR3 reads CASSWGQGNTEAFF. CDR3 DNA: TGCGCCAGCAGCTGGGGACAGGGGAACACTGAAGCTTTCTTT.